This TCR beta chain was observed in a study of blood T cell repertoires in COVID-19. Study information: From the United States, Italy and Spain came samples of acute and convalescent COVID-19. The cDNA or gDNA used as material had been derived from T cells, B-cell-depleted T cells, or PBMCs.

The table came from immunoSEQ multiplex PCR; TCRdb's copy has only in-frame clones and leaves some out. The data show around 160,000 clones, roughly 90% seen once. Sequenced sample: PBMCs or T cells enriched from blood (not recorded which). The receptor was isolated from a woman aged 25 to 39 with acute COVID-19.

The CDR3 nucleotides read TGCGCCAGCAGCCTACCCCAGGGTTTGGAAGAGACCCAGTACTTC. Translation gives CASSLPQGLEETQYF. The chain is built from TRBV5-1 and TRBJ2-5, with D tentatively TRBD1 (5 bases). Germline assignment: CDR1 SGHRS and CDR2 YFSETQ. CDR3 length: 15 residues. Trimming shortened V by 4 bases and J by 3 bases, and 16 bases separated the two germline ends.